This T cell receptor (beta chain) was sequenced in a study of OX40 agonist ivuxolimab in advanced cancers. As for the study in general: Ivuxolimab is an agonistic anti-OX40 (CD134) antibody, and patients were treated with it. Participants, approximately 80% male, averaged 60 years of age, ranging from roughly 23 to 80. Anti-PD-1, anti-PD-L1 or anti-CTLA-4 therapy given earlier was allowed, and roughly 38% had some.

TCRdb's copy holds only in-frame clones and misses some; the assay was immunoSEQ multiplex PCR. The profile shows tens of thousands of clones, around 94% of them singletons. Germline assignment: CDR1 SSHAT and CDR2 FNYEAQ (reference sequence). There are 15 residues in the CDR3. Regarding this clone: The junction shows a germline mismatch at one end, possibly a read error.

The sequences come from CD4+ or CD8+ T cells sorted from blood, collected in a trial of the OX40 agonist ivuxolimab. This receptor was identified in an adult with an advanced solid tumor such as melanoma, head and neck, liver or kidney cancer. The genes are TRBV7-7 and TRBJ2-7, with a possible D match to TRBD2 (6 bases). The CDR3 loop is CASSPRDFYSYEQYF. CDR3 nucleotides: TGTGCTAGCAGCCCCCGGGACTTCTATTCCTACGAGCAGTACTTC.